The 18 T cell receptor beta chains given below trace back to one sample, sequenced in a study. Each CDR3 protein gets one entry after TCRdb re-called the RT-PCR reads with MiXCR. The sample lists more than 600,000 distinct CDR3 sequences; 14% were seen once. The specimen sequenced was memory CD4+ T cells from blood. The receptors here all came from a female donor in good health, serving as a healthy control.

This clonotype was observed at least ten times. The CDR3 DNA follows: TGCAGCGTGCGGGACCGGACTAGCGGGCCCCCCTACAATGAGCAGTTCTTC. It specifies CSVRDRTSGPPYNEQFF. The J gene is TRBJ2-1, the V gene TRBV29-1, with TRBD2 matching 11 bases. The CDR3 is 17 amino acids. The V gene end was trimmed by 6 bases and the J gene end by 2 bases; junction bases not matched to a gene: 12. The germline gives CDR1 SQVTM, CDR2 ANQGSEA.

This clonotype was observed a few times. The genes are TRBV25-1 and TRBJ1-3; a weak D match, TRBD1 (5 bases). This CDR3 is 15 amino acids long. Trimming shortened V by 8 bases and J by 0 bases, and 14 bases separated the two germline ends. CDR1 and CDR2 from the germline V gene are MGHDK and SYGVNS. The CDR3 bases are TGTGCCAGCTCCGACGGGACGATCTCTGGAAACACCATATATTTT. It is translated as CASSDGTISGNTIYF.

CDR3 in DNA: TGCAGTGTTAGCCGGGGACAGGGGGCGAGCGAGCAGTACTTC. This codes for CSVSRGQGASEQYF. This chain links TRBV20-1 with TRBJ2-7; 12 nucleotides line up with TRBD1. The CDR3 consists of 14 residues. V gave up 7 bases and J gave up 6 bases; unmatched junction bases: 10. Germline CDR1 DFQATT, CDR2 SNEGSKA (reference sequence).

J is TRBJ2-1 and V is TRBV20-1, with 8 positions matching TRBD1. Trimming removed 3 bases from V and 2 bases from J; junction bases left unmatched: 3. The CDR3 has 14 residues. Per the germline V gene, CDR1 is DFQATT and CDR2 is SNEGSKA (reference sequence). The CDR3 region is CSASWDRTYNEQFF. In DNA form, the CDR3 reads TGCAGTGCTAGTTGGGACAGGACCTACAATGAGCAGTTCTTC.

The sample holds a few counts of this clonotype. In nucleotides, the CDR3 is TGTGCCAGCAGCGTTTTAGTTAACCTCGCAGATACGCAGTATTTT. Protein: CASSVLVNLADTQYF. The V and J genes are TRBV9 and TRBJ2-3; D is unresolved. Germline V gene sequence: CDR1 SGDLS, CDR2 YYNGEE. This CDR3 comprises 15 residues. Trimming shortened V by 2 bases and J by 4 bases, and 14 bases separated the two germline ends.

This clonotype was counted at least ten times. The junction departs from the called germline gene at one end, perhaps through a read error. The V call is TRBV5-1, the J call TRBJ2-3, with no clear D. The germline gives CDR1 SGHRS, CDR2 YFSETQ. This CDR3 contains 12 residues. CDR3 in amino acids: CASSLSADTQYF. The CDR3 region has the DNA TGTGCCAGCAGTCTCAGCGCAGATACGCAGTATTTT.

In this sample, this clonotype turned up a few times. The V gene is TRBV7-3, the J gene TRBJ2-1; no reliable D call. Germline CDR1 reads SGHTA; CDR2 reads FQGTGA. V was clipped by 5 bases and J by 3 bases, with 14 bases between them. CDR3 length: 15 amino acids. CDR3 coding DNA: TGTGCCAGCAGCCGCGACTCGGCCGGCTACAATGAGCAGTTCTTC. Protein sequence: CASSRDSAGYNEQFF.

Only a few counts were recorded for this clonotype. V usage is TRBV20-1 and J usage is TRBJ2-7, with D unclear. The CDR3 contains 13 residues. The germline gives CDR1 DFQATT, CDR2 SNEGSKA (reference sequence). Trimming stripped 0 bases from V and 1 base from J, with 7 bases between. The CDR3 nucleotides read TGCAGTGCTAGAGAGATACTTTCCTACGAGCAGTACTTC. This translates into CSAREILSYEQYF.

This clonotype was counted only a few times. The chain uses TRBV10-3 and TRBJ2-3; TRBD1 matches 7 bases. The junction had 6 bases not matched to a gene; V was cut back by 2 bases and J by 7 bases. The germline CDR1 and CDR2 sequences are ENHRY and SYGVKD. The CDR3 runs 14 residues. CDR3 in DNA: TGTGCCATCAGTGAGCCTACGACAGGGAATACGCAGTATTTT. Amino acid sequence: CAISEPTTGNTQYF.

The genes are TRBV6-6 and TRBJ1-2; D remains unclear. V was pared by 5 bases and J by 4 bases, with 17 bases between. Germline V gene lookup returns CDR1 MNHNY and CDR2 SVGAGI (reference sequence). The CDR3 loop spans 15 amino acids. The CDR3 reads CASSPGILGSYGYTF. DNA for the CDR3: TGTGCCAGCAGTCCCGGGATACTGGGGTCCTATGGCTACACCTTC.

V gene TRBV2 combines with J gene TRBJ2-1, with D perhaps matching TRBD1 (6 bases). Germline V gene sequence: CDR1 SNHLY, CDR2 FYNNEI. Trimming removed 6 bases at V and 12 bases at J, with 18 bases between. The CDR3 contains 13 residues. CDR3 region: CASRFWGHPMQFF. The CDR3 DNA follows: TGTGCCAGCAGATTTTGGGGACACCCGATGCAGTTCTTC.

This clonotype showed up many times. The CDR3 here is CAISESRGQGAFEYF. CDR3 DNA sequence: TGTGCCATCAGTGAGTCCCGGGGACAGGGGGCATTCGAGTACTTC. The chain joins TRBV10-3 to TRBJ2-7, with 12 bases matching TRBD1. With V trimmed by 0 bases and J by 11 bases, 8 bases remained unmatched. The germline CDR1 and CDR2 sequences are ENHRY and SYGVKD. The CDR3 extends over 15 amino acids.

This clonotype was detected ten times or more. The genes are TRBV10-3 and TRBJ2-1; D unclear. V shed 3 bases and J shed 1 base, with 10 bases lying between them. The CDR3 is 15 residues long. The germline CDR1 and CDR2 sequences are ENHRY and SYGVKD. Here the CDR3 reads CAISENTGSYNEQFF. The CDR3 coding sequence is TGTGCCATCAGTGAAAACACTGGGTCCTACAATGAGCAGTTCTTC.

The V call is TRBV18, the J call TRBJ1-2; TRBD1 agrees at 7 bases. The germline gives CDR1 KGHSH, CDR2 LQKENI. The ends lost 10 bases at V and 6 bases at J; junction bases unmatched: 14. The CDR3 is made up of 14 amino acids. The CDR3 bases are TGTGCCACCCAACGAGCTGACAGGGCGGATGGCTACACCTTC. Protein sequence: CATQRADRADGYTF.

Many counts were recorded for this clonotype. The chain couples TRBV11-2 to TRBJ2-7, with D possibly being TRBD2 (5 bases). The V gene lost 5 bases and the J gene lost 2 bases, with 16 bases spanning the gap. This CDR3 spans 15 amino acids. Germline V gene data show CDR1 as SGHAT and CDR2 as FQNNGV. The CDR3 loop is CASSPSGQTTYEQYF. The CDR3 region has the DNA TGTGCCAGCAGCCCCAGCGGCCAAACCACCTACGAGCAGTACTTC.

There are many counts of this clonotype. The chain uses TRBV24-1 and TRBJ2-1; 8 bases match TRBD2. From germline, CDR1 is KGHDR and CDR2 SFDVKD. CDR3 length: 16 residues. V dropped 0 bases and J dropped 6; count of bases not matched to a gene: 6. CDR3 loop: CATSDLSGGTSNEQFF. CDR3 sequence (DNA): TGTGCCACCAGTGATTTGAGCGGGGGAACTAGCAATGAGCAGTTCTTC.

This clonotype appeared many times. The chain has TRBV5-1 and TRBJ2-3; D remains unclear. Trimming shortened V by 7 bases and J by 3 bases, and 12 bases separated the two germline ends. Germline CDR1 is SGHRS and CDR2 is YFSETQ. This CDR3 has 13 residues. As DNA, the CDR3 is TGCGCCAGCTCCTTTCCTAGAACAGATACGCAGTATTTT. Translation: CASSFPRTDTQYF. The whole variable domain, remainder taken from reference TRBV5-1 and TRBJ2-3, is KAGVTQTPRYLIKTRGQQVTLSCSPISGHRSVSWYQQTPGQGLQFLFEYFSETQRNKGNFPGRFSGRQFSNSRSEMNVSTLELGDSALYLCASSFPRTDTQYFGPGTRLTVL.

This clonotype was seen repeatedly, ten times or more. The chain combines TRBV10-3 with TRBJ2-2, with 12 bases aligning to TRBD2. With 6 bases clipped from V and 3 bases from J, the junction kept 5 bases outside the gene matches. The germline V gene encodes CDR1 ENHRY and CDR2 SYGVKD. The CDR3 totals 16 residues. CDR3 DNA sequence: TGTGCCATCAGGCGGTCTAGCGGGAGGGACACCGGGGAGCTGTTTTTT. Protein: CAIRRSSGRDTGELFF.